The 27 T cell receptor beta chains below all came from one sample that was sequenced in a study of blood T cell repertoires in COVID-19. Here immunoSEQ multiplex PCR was the method, and the copy in TCRdb shows in-frame clones only, minus some. The sample lists 150,000 to 200,000 clones, about four fifths occurring once. Sequencing was done on a sample of peripheral blood. All receptors come from a man aged 70-80 years who had recovered from COVID-19.

The genes are TRBV4-2 and TRBJ2-7, with 11 bases aligning to TRBD2. CDR3 length equals 16 residues. V shed 0 bases, J shed 7 bases, and the junction held 8 bases outside the gene matches. Looked up from germline, CDR1 is LGHNA and CDR2 is YNFKEQ. In DNA form, the CDR3 reads TGTGCCAGCAGCCAAGATAGGGCTAGCGGGAGGTGGGAGCAGTACTTC. Translation gives CASSQDRASGRWEQYF.

V usage is TRBV25-1 and J usage is TRBJ1-2, with 8 positions matching TRBD1. Per germline, CDR1 MGHDK and CDR2 SYGVNS. The CDR3 loop spans 13 amino acids. V trimming: 2 bases; J trimming: 4 bases; junction bases outside the gene matches: 0. The chain's CDR3 is CASSEQGAYGYTF. Written as DNA, the CDR3 is TGTGCCAGCAGTGAACAGGGGGCCTATGGCTACACCTTC.

The chain carries TRBV15 and TRBJ1-3; D call uncertain. The CDR3 consists of 17 residues. V lost 3 bases, J lost 0 bases, and 15 bases lay in between. Germline CDR1 reads LNHNV; CDR2 reads YYDKDF (reference sequence). This CDR3 is CATSRPQSTTSGNTIYF. DNA for the CDR3: TGTGCCACCAGCAGGCCCCAGAGCACTACCTCTGGAAACACCATATATTTT.

The chain links TRBV7-6 to TRBJ2-1; 14 positions match TRBD2. Unmatched junction bases numbered 6, after V lost 1 base and J lost 7 bases. Germline V gene sequence: CDR1 SGHVS, CDR2 FNYEAQ. The CDR3 loop spans 17 amino acids. The CDR3 nucleotides are TGTGCCAGCAGCTTAGTGGGGACTAGCGGGAGAGTGAATGAGCAGTTCTTC. This encodes CASSLVGTSGRVNEQFF.

The rearrangement links TRBV30 to TRBJ1-2; D gene unclear. The germline CDR1 and CDR2 sequences are GTSNPN and SVGIG (reference sequence). This CDR3 spans 12 amino acids. V dropped 7 bases and J dropped 7 bases, with 16 bases sitting between them. The CDR3 protein is CASDRDLAGYTF. Here the CDR3 DNA reads TGTGCCTCCGACCGGGATTTGGCTGGCTACACCTTC.

DNA for the CDR3: TGTGCCAGCAGCTTTACAGGGGGGGCCACAGATACGCAGTATTTT. This sequence encodes CASSFTGGATDTQYF. This chain connects TRBV5-4 to TRBJ2-3, with D tentatively TRBD1 (8 bases). With 2 bases removed from V and 2 bases from J, the gap between germline ends came to 12 bases. In germline, CDR1 is SGHNT, CDR2 YYREEE (reference sequence). The CDR3 contains 15 residues.

This chain joins TRBV15 and TRBJ2-7; 13 nucleotides align to TRBD2. V trimming: 5 bases; J trimming: 2 bases; junction bases outside the gene matches: 6. CDR1 and CDR2 from the germline V gene are LNHNV and YYDKDF (reference sequence). There are 16 residues in the CDR3. The CDR3 sequence: CATSAPLAGGPYEQYF. The CDR3 nucleotides are TGTGCCACCAGCGCACCACTAGCGGGAGGGCCCTACGAGCAGTACTTC.

This chain uses TRBV11-2 with TRBJ2-3; 11 bases agree with TRBD2. Germline V gene data show CDR1 as SGHAT and CDR2 as FQNNGV. CDR3 length equals 16 residues. V dropped 1 base and J dropped 2; count of bases not matched to a gene: 2. Written as DNA, the CDR3 is TGTGCCAGCAGCTTAGGGGGACTAGCGGCCACAGATACGCAGTATTTT. Amino acids: CASSLGGLAATDTQYF.

The V call is TRBV6-5, the J call TRBJ2-2; D remains unclear. Germline loops: CDR1 MNHEY, CDR2 SVGAGI. There are 16 residues in the CDR3. Trimming removed 2 bases at V and 3 bases at J, with 13 bases between. The CDR3 spells CASSYGQVHYTGELFF. CDR3 bases: TGTGCCAGCAGTTACGGGCAGGTCCATTACACCGGGGAGCTGTTTTTT.

This chain joins TRBV7-3 and TRBJ2-1, with 9 bases matching TRBD2. CDR1 is SGHTA and CDR2 is FQGTGA in the germline V gene. V shed 4 bases, J shed 12 bases, and the junction held 1 base outside the gene matches. The CDR3 is 11 amino acids. The CDR3 is CASSSSGVQFF. CDR3 coding DNA: TGTGCCAGCAGCTCTAGCGGGGTGCAGTTCTTC.

This sequence joins TRBV6-2 or TRBV6-3 and TRBJ2-2; the D gene is possibly TRBD1 (6 bases). Germline V gene data show CDR1 as MNHEY and CDR2 as SVGEGT. The CDR3 sequence is 15 residues long. Trimming left V 5 bases short and J 5 bases short, with 15 bases between. The CDR3 nucleotides are TGTGCCAGCAGTCTCGGACAGCTTCGGACCGGGGAGCTGTTTTTT. It is translated as CASSLGQLRTGELFF.

The V call is TRBV18, the J call TRBJ1-2, with TRBD1 matching 9 bases. Germline V gene lookup returns CDR1 KGHSH and CDR2 LQKENI. V shed 3 bases, J shed 6 bases, and the junction held 5 bases outside the gene matches. CDR3 length: 14 amino acids. The CDR3, as DNA: TGTGCCAGCTCACCTGCGGACAGGGGTGATGGCTACACCTTC. It is translated as CASSPADRGDGYTF.

The chain couples TRBV10-2 to TRBJ2-2, with 8 bases that match TRBD2. There are 15 residues in the CDR3. The V gene end was trimmed by 4 bases and the J gene end by 4 bases; junction bases not matched to a gene: 5. The V gene's germline CDR1 is WSHSY and CDR2 SAAADI. The CDR3 bases are TGCGCCAGCAGTGCCGGGACTAGGGGCACCGGGGAGCTGTTTTTT. It yields the protein CASSAGTRGTGELFF.

The chain combines TRBV30 with TRBJ1-1; possible D gene TRBD1, 6 bases. CDR3 length: 13 residues. CDR1 GTSNPN and CDR2 SVGIG come from the germline V gene (reference sequence). Trimming left V 2 bases short and J 1 base short, with 8 bases between. CDR3 in amino acids: CAWSRGGNTEAFF. CDR3 nucleotide sequence: TGTGCCTGGAGTCGAGGGGGGAACACTGAAGCTTTCTTT. Using reference TRBV30 and TRBJ1-1 for the parts outside the CDR3, the full variable domain is SQTIHQWPATLVQPVGSPLSLECTVEGTSNPNLYWYRQAAGRGLQLLFYSVGIGQISSEVPQNLSASRPQDRQFILSSKKLLLSDSGFYLCAWSRGGNTEAFFGQGTRLTVV.

The CDR3 region has the DNA TGTGCCAGCAGCTTAAGGATCGCCGAGGTGAGCTCCTACGAGCAGTACTTC. Translated, it gives CASSLRIAEVSSYEQYF. The chain links TRBV13 to TRBJ2-7; D not certain. Trimming pared 2 bases from V and 0 bases from J, leaving 17 bases between. This CDR3 spans 17 amino acids. The germline V gene has CDR1 PRHDT and CDR2 FYEKMQ (reference sequence).

This chain uses TRBV27 with TRBJ2-7; TRBD1 matches 10 bases. After removal of 3 bases from V and 5 bases from J, the junction contained 1 base not matched to a gene. The CDR3 consists of 13 residues. Per the germline V gene, CDR1 is MNHEY and CDR2 is SMNVEV (reference sequence). The CDR3 protein is CASSLDRGNEQYF. The CDR3, as DNA: TGTGCCAGCAGTTTGGACAGGGGGAACGAGCAGTACTTC.

The V call is TRBV5-1, the J call TRBJ2-5, with 9 bases lining up with TRBD1. The CDR3 covers 15 residues. After removal of 4 bases from V and 2 bases from J, the junction contained 6 bases not matched to a gene. Germline CDR1 SGHRS, CDR2 YFSETQ. The CDR3 DNA sequence: TGCGCCAGCAGCATACAGGGACAGGGTCAAGAGACCCAGTACTTC. Amino acid sequence: CASSIQGQGQETQYF.

This clone was observed a handful of times. The rearrangement links TRBV10-2 to TRBJ1-6; maybe TRBD1 (5 bases). The CDR3 runs 14 residues. Trimming stripped 6 bases from V and 7 bases from J, with 13 bases between. Germline CDR1 WSHSY, CDR2 SAAADI. Here the CDR3 reads CASSGGRGNSPLHF. The CDR3 coding sequence is TGCGCCAGCAGCGGGGGACGGGGAAATTCACCCCTCCACTTT.

This clone was detected once. The gene calls are TRBV24-1 and TRBJ1-5, with D possibly being TRBD1 (6 bases). V lost 9 bases to trimming and J lost 0 bases, with 17 bases between them. CDR3 length: 16 residues. Germline V gene data show CDR1 as KGHDR and CDR2 as SFDVKD. CDR3 loop: CATVPGTRYSNQPQHF. The CDR3, as DNA: TGTGCCACCGTCCCCGGGACACGTTATAGCAATCAGCCCCAGCATTTT.

Many counts were recorded for this clone. V and J are TRBV11-2 and TRBJ2-7; 11 bases are shared with TRBD2. Germline V lookup: CDR1 SGHAT, CDR2 FQNNGV. With 5 bases clipped from V and 6 bases from J, the junction kept 6 bases outside the gene matches. This CDR3 is built from 14 residues. In DNA, the CDR3 is TGTGCCAGCAGCCGCCGGGGACTAGCGGCCGAGCAGTACTTC. This encodes CASSRRGLAAEQYF.

This sequence joins TRBV4-1 and TRBJ2-7; 8 nucleotides align to TRBD1. CDR3 length: 15 residues. Unmatched junction bases numbered 3, after V lost 0 bases and J lost 2 bases. Germline loops: CDR1 MGHRA, CDR2 YSYEKL. The CDR3 loop is CASSQEDRATYEQYF. The CDR3 DNA follows: TGCGCCAGCAGCCAAGAGGACAGGGCCACCTACGAGCAGTACTTC.

The chain joins TRBV9 to TRBJ1-1, with D possibly being TRBD1 (6 bases). In germline, CDR1 is SGDLS, CDR2 YYNGEE. Between the trimmed V and J ends, which lost 3 bases and 4 bases, there was a span of 13 bases. This CDR3 has 14 residues. The CDR3 DNA follows: TGTGCCAGCAGCGAACAGGGTGCGGCCACTGAAGCTTTCTTT. Residues: CASSEQGAATEAFF.

V usage is TRBV19 and J usage is TRBJ1-1; TRBD1 is a possible D gene (5 bases). In germline, CDR1 is LNHDA, CDR2 SQIVND (reference sequence). Trimming left V 7 bases short and J 1 base short, with 10 bases between. This CDR3 is 13 amino acids long. CDR3 residues: CASTLGGNTEAFF. The DNA of the CDR3 is TGTGCCAGTACCCTCGGGGGGAACACTGAAGCTTTCTTT.

This sequence joins TRBV29-1 and TRBJ2-1, with TRBD2 identical over 10 bases. There are 14 residues in the CDR3. With V trimmed by 7 bases and J by 7 bases, 10 bases remained unmatched. Germline V gene sequence: CDR1 SQVTM, CDR2 ANQGSEA. The CDR3 spells CSDSGRPPRNEQFF. The CDR3 DNA reads as TGCAGCGATAGCGGGAGGCCACCCCGGAATGAGCAGTTCTTC.

The rearrangement links TRBV4-2 to TRBJ2-1; TRBD2 aligns across 10 bases. CDR1 is LGHNA, CDR2 YNFKEQ, per germline. The CDR3 is 14 amino acids. The J segment lost 9 bases and the V segment lost 2 bases, leaving 4 bases of the junction unmatched. CDR3 in amino acids: CASSQPGLAPEQFF. CDR3 nucleotides: TGTGCCAGCAGCCAACCGGGACTAGCGCCTGAGCAGTTCTTC.

This clone was found once. V and J are TRBV24-1 and TRBJ1-3, with 9 bases fitting TRBD1. Germline lookup yields CDR1 KGHDR and CDR2 SFDVKD. The CDR3 length is 13 residues. With V trimmed by 12 bases and J by 4 bases, 6 bases remained unmatched. The CDR3 coding sequence is TGTGCCGCCTCCGGGACAGGGGGAAACACCATATATTTT. Protein product: CAASGTGGNTIYF.

The chain recombines TRBV7-9 with TRBJ2-5; D possibly corresponds to TRBD1 (6 bases). The CDR3 covers 16 residues. Germline V gives CDR1 SEHNR, CDR2 FQNEAQ (reference sequence). Deletions cut 5 bases from V and 4 bases from J, with 20 bases between. In nucleotides, the CDR3 is TGTGCCAGCAGCATTTCTTTGGGACACAATTCAGAGACCCAGTACTTC. It specifies CASSISLGHNSETQYF.